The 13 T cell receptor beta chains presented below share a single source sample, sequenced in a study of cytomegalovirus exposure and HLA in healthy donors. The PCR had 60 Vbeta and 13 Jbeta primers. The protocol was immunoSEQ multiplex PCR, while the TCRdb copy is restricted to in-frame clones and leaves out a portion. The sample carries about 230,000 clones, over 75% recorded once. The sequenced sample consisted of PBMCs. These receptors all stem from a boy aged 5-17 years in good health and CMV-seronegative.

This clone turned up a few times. CDR3 region: CASSERETGGADTQYF. The CDR3 DNA reads TGTGCCAGCAGTGAAAGGGAGACGGGAGGTGCAGATACGCAGTATTTT. V gene TRBV6-4 combines with J gene TRBJ2-3, with 7 bases fitting TRBD2. There are 16 residues in the CDR3. V shed 3 bases, J shed 4 bases, and the junction held 10 bases outside the gene matches. Per the germline V gene, CDR1 is MRHNA and CDR2 is SNTAGT.

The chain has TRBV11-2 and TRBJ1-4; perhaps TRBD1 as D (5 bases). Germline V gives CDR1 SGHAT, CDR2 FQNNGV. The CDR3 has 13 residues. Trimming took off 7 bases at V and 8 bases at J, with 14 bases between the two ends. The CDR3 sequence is CASTARSGEKLFF. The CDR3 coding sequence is TGTGCCAGCACAGCCCGATCAGGGGAAAAACTGTTTTTT.

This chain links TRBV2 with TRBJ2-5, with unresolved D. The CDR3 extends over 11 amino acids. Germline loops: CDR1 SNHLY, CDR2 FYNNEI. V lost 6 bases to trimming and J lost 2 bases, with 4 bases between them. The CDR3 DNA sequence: TGTGCCAGCAGCCCACAAGAGACCCAGTACTTC. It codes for CASSPQETQYF.

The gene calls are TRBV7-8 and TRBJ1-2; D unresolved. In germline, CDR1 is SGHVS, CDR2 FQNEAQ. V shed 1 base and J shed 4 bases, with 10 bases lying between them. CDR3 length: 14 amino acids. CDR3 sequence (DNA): TGTGCCAGCAGCTTAGGGCGGGCACCCTATGGCTACACCTTC. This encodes CASSLGRAPYGYTF.

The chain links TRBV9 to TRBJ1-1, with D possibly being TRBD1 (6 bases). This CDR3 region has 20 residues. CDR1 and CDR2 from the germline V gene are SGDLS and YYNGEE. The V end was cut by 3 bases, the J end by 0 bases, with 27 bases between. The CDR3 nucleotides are TGTGCCAGCAGCGGGGGACAACCGTTCGGGGAAAGACACTTGAACACTGAAGCTTTCTTT. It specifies CASSGGQPFGERHLNTEAFF.

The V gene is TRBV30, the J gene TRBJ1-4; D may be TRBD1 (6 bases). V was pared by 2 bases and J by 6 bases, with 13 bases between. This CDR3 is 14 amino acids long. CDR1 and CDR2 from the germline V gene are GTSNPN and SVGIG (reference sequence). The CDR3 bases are TGTGCCTGGAGTAGAGACAGGAGTTATGAAAAACTGTTTTTT. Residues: CAWSRDRSYEKLFF.

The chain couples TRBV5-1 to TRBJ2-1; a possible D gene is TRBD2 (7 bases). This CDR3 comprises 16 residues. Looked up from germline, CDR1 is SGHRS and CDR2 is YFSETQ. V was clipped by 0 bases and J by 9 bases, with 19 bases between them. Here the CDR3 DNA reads TGCGCCAGCAGCTTGGGATTTTCGGGGGGCGGGGGTGAGCAGTTCTTC. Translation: CASSLGFSGGGGEQFF.

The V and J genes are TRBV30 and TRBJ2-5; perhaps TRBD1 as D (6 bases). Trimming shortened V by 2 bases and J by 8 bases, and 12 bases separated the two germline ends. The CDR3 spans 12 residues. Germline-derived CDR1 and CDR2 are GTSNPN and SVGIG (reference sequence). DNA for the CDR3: TGTGCCTGGAGTAGGTGGGGGCCCACCCAGTACTTC. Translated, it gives CAWSRWGPTQYF.

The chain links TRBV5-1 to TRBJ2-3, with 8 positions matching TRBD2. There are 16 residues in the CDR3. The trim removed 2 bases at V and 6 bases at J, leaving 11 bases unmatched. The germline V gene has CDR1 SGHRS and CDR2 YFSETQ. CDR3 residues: CASSFTISGMEDTQYF. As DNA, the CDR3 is TGCGCCAGCAGCTTCACTATTAGCGGGATGGAGGATACGCAGTATTTT.

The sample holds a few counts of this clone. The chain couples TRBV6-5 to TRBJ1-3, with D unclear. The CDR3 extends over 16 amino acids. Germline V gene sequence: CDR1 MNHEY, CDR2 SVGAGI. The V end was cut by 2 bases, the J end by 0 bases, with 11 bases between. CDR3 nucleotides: TGTGCCAGCAGTTACAGCGGAGCTGCCTCTGGAAACACCATATATTTT. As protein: CASSYSGAASGNTIYF.

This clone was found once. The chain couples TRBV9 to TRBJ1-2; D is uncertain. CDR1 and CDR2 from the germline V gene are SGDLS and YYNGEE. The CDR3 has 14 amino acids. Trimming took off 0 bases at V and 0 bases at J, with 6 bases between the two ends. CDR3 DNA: TGTGCCAGCAGCGTAGCTACTGCTAACTATGGCTACACCTTC. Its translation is CASSVATANYGYTF.

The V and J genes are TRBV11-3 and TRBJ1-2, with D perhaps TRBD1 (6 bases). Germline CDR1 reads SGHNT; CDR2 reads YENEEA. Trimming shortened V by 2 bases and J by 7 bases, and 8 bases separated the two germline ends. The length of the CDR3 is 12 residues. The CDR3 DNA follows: TGTGCCAGCAGCTTAAGAGGGGGTGGCTACACCTTC. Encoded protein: CASSLRGGGYTF.

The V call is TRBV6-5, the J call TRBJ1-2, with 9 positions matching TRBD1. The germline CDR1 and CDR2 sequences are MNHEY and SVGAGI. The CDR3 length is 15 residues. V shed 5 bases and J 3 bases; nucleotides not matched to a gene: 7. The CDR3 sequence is CASSPPGQGDYGYTF. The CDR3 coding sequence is TGTGCCAGCAGTCCCCCGGGACAGGGTGACTATGGCTACACCTTC.